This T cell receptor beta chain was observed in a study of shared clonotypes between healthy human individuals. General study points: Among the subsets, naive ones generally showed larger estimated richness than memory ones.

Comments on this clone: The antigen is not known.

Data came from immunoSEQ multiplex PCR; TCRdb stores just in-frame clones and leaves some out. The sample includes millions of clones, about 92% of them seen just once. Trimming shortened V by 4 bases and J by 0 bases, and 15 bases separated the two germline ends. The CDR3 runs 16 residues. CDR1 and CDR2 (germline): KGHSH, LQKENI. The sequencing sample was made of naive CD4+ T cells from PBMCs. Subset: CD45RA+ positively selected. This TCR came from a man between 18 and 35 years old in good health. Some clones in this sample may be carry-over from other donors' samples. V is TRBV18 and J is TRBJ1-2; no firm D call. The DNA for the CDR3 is TGTGCCAGCTCACTACAGAGTCCCCATTCTAACTATGGCTACACCTTC. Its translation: CASSLQSPHSNYGYTF.